The next 29 T cell receptor beta chains were all read from a single sample in a study of read filtering for tumor transcriptome and immune sequencing. This library used roughly 0.4 ug RNA and molecular barcoded adaptors spanning alpha/delta and beta/gamma chains. TCRdb used MiXCR to reprocess the reads, holding one entry per CDR3 protein. Of approximately 90,000 distinct CDR3 sequences in the sample, around 12% are singletons; the top ten hold 14% to 15%. The material sequenced was a population of CD138-negative cells sorted from bone marrow. The source of these receptors is a donor at least 40 years old with multiple myeloma.

In its sample, this clonotype was seen many times. The rearrangement links TRBV28 to TRBJ2-1; no definite D call. Germline CDR1 reads MDHEN; CDR2 reads SYDVKM. The CDR3 is 11 residues long. The V and J ends lost 10 bases and 4 bases respectively, with 8 bases between them. CDR3 coding DNA: TGTGCCATCGAGGTTTACAATGAGCAGTTCTTC. Protein sequence: CAIEVYNEQFF.

This clonotype was observed many times. V is TRBV20-1 and J is TRBJ1-3; weak D call: TRBD1 (6 bases). V was pared by 6 bases and J by 0 bases, with 15 bases between. The length of the CDR3 is 15 residues. CDR1 is DFQATT and CDR2 is SNEGSKA in the germline V gene (reference sequence). The CDR3, as DNA: TGCAGTGCCACGCCGACAGGTCGCTCTGGAAACACCATATATTTT. As protein: CSATPTGRSGNTIYF.

This clonotype was observed many times. V is TRBV29-1 and J is TRBJ2-1; 10 bases fit TRBD2. V lost 5 bases, J lost 2 bases, and 9 bases stayed unmatched. The length of the CDR3 is 16 residues. Germline-derived CDR1 and CDR2 are SQVTM and ANQGSEA. The CDR3, as DNA: TGCAGCGTTCGGACAGCCGGACTAGCGGCCTACAATGAGCAGTTCTTC. Amino acid sequence: CSVRTAGLAAYNEQFF.

At least ten counts were recorded for this clonotype. The chain has TRBV20-1 and TRBJ2-1; TRBD1 agrees at 10 bases. V lost 5 bases and J lost 7; bases outside the gene matches: 11. The CDR3 sequence is 15 residues long. Germline CDR1 DFQATT, CDR2 SNEGSKA (reference sequence). CDR3 sequence reads: CSAVFQGQGTNEQFF. The DNA for the CDR3 is TGCAGTGCTGTCTTCCAGGGACAGGGGACGAATGAGCAGTTCTTC.

This clonotype occurred many times. The chain joins TRBV18 to TRBJ1-5; D remains unclear. The germline V gene has CDR1 KGHSH and CDR2 LQKENI. V was cut by 2 bases and J by 6 bases, with 11 bases left in between. CDR3 length: 14 amino acids. CDR3 loop: CASSPGEIGQPQHF. The DNA of the CDR3 is TGTGCCAGCTCACCAGGAGAAATCGGTCAGCCCCAGCATTTT.

This clonotype was counted many times. V usage is TRBV7-2 and J usage is TRBJ2-5; a weak D match, TRBD2 (6 bases). This CDR3 is built from 15 residues. V lost 2 bases to trimming and J lost 4 bases, with 14 bases between them. Germline V lookup: CDR1 SGHTA, CDR2 FQGNSA. CDR3 sequence reads: CASSLYRENGETQYF. CDR3 DNA: TGTGCCAGCAGCTTATATCGGGAGAACGGAGAGACCCAGTACTTC.

This clonotype was detected ten times or more. This chain connects TRBV20-1 to TRBJ2-3; either TRBD1 or TRBD2 may fit D (5 bases each). CDR3 length equals 13 residues. From germline, CDR1 is DFQATT and CDR2 SNEGSKA (reference sequence). Trimming took off 2 bases at V and 2 bases at J, with 8 bases between the two ends. The CDR3 DNA reads TGCAGTGCTAGACTGGGGGTCACAGATACGCAGTATTTT. This encodes CSARLGVTDTQYF.

This clonotype was counted at least ten times. The CDR3 sequence is CASSQGLGTGGYEQYF. CDR3 DNA: TGTGCCAGCAGCCAAGGTTTGGGGACAGGCGGCTACGAGCAGTACTTC. This chain uses TRBV11-2 with TRBJ2-7, with TRBD1 matching over 8 bases. V shed 5 bases and J 3 bases; nucleotides not matched to a gene: 12. The CDR3 has 16 residues. Germline assignment: CDR1 SGHAT and CDR2 FQNNGV.

This clonotype came up many times. The chain joins TRBV12-3 or TRBV12-4 to TRBJ1-1; D call uncertain. The CDR3 covers 10 residues. V dropped 4 bases and J dropped 3 bases, with 0 bases sitting between them. The CDR3 loop is CASSYTEAFF. The CDR3 bases are TGTGCCAGCAGTTACACTGAAGCTTTCTTT.

Many counts were recorded for this clonotype. The genes are TRBV7-2 and TRBJ1-1; possibly TRBD1 for D (5 bases). V lost 1 base and J lost 3, with 12 bases in between. The germline CDR1 and CDR2 sequences are SGHTA and FQGNSA. The CDR3 has 15 residues. CDR3 region: CASSLVGGEYTEAFF. In DNA form, the CDR3 reads TGTGCCAGCAGCTTAGTCGGGGGGGAGTACACTGAAGCTTTCTTT.

The chain joins TRBV18 to TRBJ2-1; D perhaps matches TRBD1 (5 bases). The CDR3 is made up of 16 amino acids. The germline V gene has CDR1 KGHSH and CDR2 LQKENI. Between the trimmed V and J ends, which lost 4 bases and 5 bases, there was a span of 18 bases. The CDR3, as DNA: TGTGCCAGCTCACTGAGCCCTCAGGGTGGCCACAATGAGCAGTTCTTC. It yields the protein CASSLSPQGGHNEQFF.

This clonotype was found many times. J is TRBJ1-1 and V is TRBV7-2; TRBD1 matches at 8 bases. The J segment lost 2 bases and the V segment lost 2 bases, leaving 10 bases of the junction unmatched. CDR1 is SGHTA, CDR2 FQGNSA, per germline. CDR3 size: 17 residues. The CDR3 loop is CASSLTPDRARNTEAFF. The CDR3 region has the DNA TGTGCCAGCAGCTTAACCCCGGACAGGGCCCGAAACACTGAAGCTTTCTTT.

The table lists this clonotype with many counts. This sequence joins TRBV30 and TRBJ2-5; D not certain. The germline V and J ends were trimmed by 5 bases and 5 bases, with 9 bases remaining between them. Germline CDR1 is GTSNPN and CDR2 is SVGIG (reference sequence). The CDR3 consists of 11 residues. CDR3 residues: CAWARWETQYF. The CDR3 region has the DNA TGTGCCTGGGCCCGCTGGGAGACCCAGTACTTC.

This clonotype was detected ten times or more. DNA for the CDR3: TGTGCCAGCAGTTCTACAGGGGGCGGATATGGCTACACCTTC. This codes for CASSSTGGGYGYTF. The chain has TRBV12-3 or TRBV12-4 and TRBJ1-2; 9 bases are shared with TRBD1. The V and J ends lost 4 bases and 5 bases, in that order; junction bases with no gene match: 5. CDR3 length: 14 amino acids.

Ten or more counts support this clonotype. The CDR3 spells CASSIGARRQETQYF. DNA for the CDR3: TGTGCCAGTAGTATTGGGGCGAGGCGGCAAGAGACCCAGTACTTC. The V gene is TRBV19, the J gene TRBJ2-5; possible D gene TRBD1, 5 bases. There are 15 residues in the CDR3. Germline CDR1 and CDR2: LNHDA and SQIVND (reference sequence). Trimming removed 3 bases at V and 2 bases at J, with 13 bases between.

This clonotype was seen ten or more times. The gene calls are TRBV5-1 and TRBJ2-1; 9 nucleotides align to TRBD2. V gave up 4 bases and J gave up 9 bases; unmatched junction bases: 11. The CDR3 extends over 15 amino acids. Germline-derived CDR1 and CDR2 are SGHRS and YFSETQ. The CDR3 protein is CASSAREGGGGEQFF. Here the CDR3 DNA reads TGCGCCAGCAGCGCGCGGGAGGGAGGAGGCGGTGAGCAGTTCTTC.

There are a few counts of this clonotype. This chain connects TRBV28 to TRBJ2-1; D is perhaps TRBD1 (6 bases). Germline loops: CDR1 MDHEN, CDR2 SYDVKM. The V and J ends lost 6 bases and 6 bases respectively, with 21 bases between them. The CDR3 has 16 residues. CDR3 protein: CASSPPGTWESNEQFF. The CDR3 DNA is TGTGCCAGCAGCCCCCCCGGGACATGGGAAAGCAATGAGCAGTTCTTC.

Ten or more counts support this clonotype. The chain recombines TRBV7-8 with TRBJ1-1, with TRBD1 matching over 7 bases. Trimming cost V 5 bases and J 1 base; bases outside gene matches: 10. The CDR3 runs 16 residues. Looked up from germline, CDR1 is SGHVS and CDR2 is FQNEAQ. As DNA, the CDR3 is TGTGCCAGCAGCCTCAGGGGGAACAGGGGGAACACTGAAGCTTTCTTT. This translates into CASSLRGNRGNTEAFF.

At least ten counts were recorded for this clonotype. With a much larger clone just one base away, this may be a read error. The V and J genes are TRBV7-9 and TRBJ2-1; the D gene is possibly TRBD2 (6 bases). The CDR3 extends over 15 amino acids. The germline gives CDR1 SEHNR, CDR2 FQNEAQ (reference sequence). CDR3 loop: CASTSASSSYNGQFF. CDR3 in DNA: TGTGCCAGCACTAGCGCTTCGAGCTCCTACAATGGGCAGTTCTTC.

This clonotype has at least ten counts. The chain combines TRBV29-1 with TRBJ1-1; D possibly corresponds to TRBD1 (6 bases). The V gene lost 2 bases and the J gene lost 7 bases, with 17 bases spanning the gap. CDR1 is SQVTM, CDR2 ANQGSEA, per germline. This CDR3 spans 14 amino acids. The CDR3 loop reads CSVEPKGGGNEAFF. DNA of the CDR3: TGCAGCGTTGAACCGAAGGGGGGAGGAAATGAAGCTTTCTTT.

This clonotype was detected many times. V gene TRBV2 combines with J gene TRBJ1-5, with D hard to call. CDR1 SNHLY and CDR2 FYNNEI come from the germline V gene. This CDR3 comprises 13 residues. Trimming took 2 bases from V and 6 from J, leaving 8 bases between them. Here the CDR3 reads CASSETRGQPQHF. The DNA for the CDR3 is TGTGCCAGCAGTGAAACCCGTGGTCAGCCCCAGCATTTT.

This clonotype came up many times. Written as DNA, the CDR3 is TGTGCCAGCACCCTCGGAGGGACAGGGGGCAATGAGCAGTTCTTC. Amino acid sequence: CASTLGGTGGNEQFF. The J gene is TRBJ2-1, the V gene TRBV28; 11 positions agree with TRBD1. Germline lookup yields CDR1 MDHEN and CDR2 SYDVKM. CDR3 length: 15 residues. The J segment lost 6 bases and the V segment lost 7 bases, leaving 8 bases of the junction unmatched.

This clonotype has ten or more counts. The chain's CDR3 is CASFGFGSLGTQYF. The CDR3 DNA sequence: TGTGCCAGTTTTGGGTTCGGTAGTCTCGGTACGCAGTATTTT. The chain uses TRBV28 and TRBJ2-3; D gene unclear. Between the trimmed V and J ends, which lost 9 bases and 8 bases, there was a span of 21 bases. CDR3 size: 14 residues. Germline CDR1 MDHEN, CDR2 SYDVKM.

Comment on this clonotype: Possible read error: a much larger clone is one base away. The chain carries TRBV19 and TRBJ1-5, with no clear D. This CDR3 is 11 amino acids long. Looked up from germline, CDR1 is LNHDA and CDR2 is SQIVND (reference sequence). For the CDR3, the DNA is TGTGACCGGGCGAGCGATCAGCCCCAGCATTTT. Amino acids: CDRASDQPQHF. The variable domain in full, completed from reference TRBV19 and TRBJ1-5, reads DGGITQSPKYLFRKEGQNVTLSCEQNLNHDAMYWYRQDPGQGLRLIYYSQIVNDFQKGDIAEGYSVSREKKESFPLTVTSAQKNPTAFYLCDRASDQPQHFGDGTRLSIL.

To note about this clonotype: This may be a read error, as it is one base from a much larger clone. This CDR3 is missing its conserved last phenylalanine or tryptophan, likely due to a read error. V gene TRBV5-1 combines with J gene TRBJ2-5, with a tentative D call TRBD2 (5 bases). The germline gives CDR1 SGHRS, CDR2 YFSETQ. The V and J ends lost 1 base and 2 bases respectively, with 9 bases between them. The CDR3 length is 14 residues. As DNA, the CDR3 is TGCGCCAGCAGCTTGTCCGGGGATCAAGAGACCCAGTACCTC. Translation gives CASSLSGDQETQYL.

The sample holds many counts of this clonotype. The chain couples TRBV3-1 to TRBJ1-1; D perhaps matches TRBD1 (6 bases). The germline CDR1 and CDR2 sequences are LGHDT and YNNKEL (reference sequence). The CDR3 runs to 15 residues. Trimming shortened V by 0 bases and J by 5 bases, and 13 bases separated the two germline ends. Written as DNA, the CDR3 is TGTGCCAGCAGCCAAGATTATGGGGGCCGGACTGAAGCTTTCTTT. Translated, it gives CASSQDYGGRTEAFF.

Details on this clonotype: Since no conserved phenylalanine or tryptophan closes the CDR3, a read error is the likely cause. The rearrangement links TRBV28 to TRBJ1-5; 8 positions match TRBD1. Per the germline V gene, CDR1 is MDHEN and CDR2 is SYDVKM. V gave up 6 bases and J gave up 12 bases; unmatched junction bases: 7. CDR3 length equals 12 residues. The CDR3 is CASRPTGGLQHL. The CDR3 DNA reads as TGTGCCAGCAGACCCACAGGGGGTCTCCAGCATCTT.

This clonotype was seen at least ten times. The J gene is TRBJ2-6, the V gene TRBV29-1; the match to TRBD1 covers 11 bases. There are 16 residues in the CDR3. Germline V gene sequence: CDR1 SQVTM, CDR2 ANQGSEA. V shed 4 bases and J 0 bases; nucleotides not matched to a gene: 2. In DNA form, the CDR3 reads TGCAGCGTTGCCGGGACAGGGGGCTCTGGGGCCAACGTCCTGACTTTC. This sequence encodes CSVAGTGGSGANVLTF.

This clonotype was recorded many times. The chain uses TRBV5-1 and TRBJ2-1, with TRBD2 identical over 8 bases. CDR1 and CDR2 from the germline V gene are SGHRS and YFSETQ. The length of the CDR3 is 15 residues. V dropped 3 bases and J dropped 5; count of bases not matched to a gene: 7. The CDR3 coding sequence is TGCGCCAGCAGCTCACGGGAGGGCCGTAACAATGAGCAGTTCTTC. It yields the protein CASSSREGRNNEQFF.